This T cell receptor beta chain was captured by sequencing in a study of blood T cell repertoires in COVID-19. V lost 5 bases and J lost 5, with 18 bases in between. The CDR3 runs 15 residues. CDR1 is SEHNR, CDR2 FQNEAQ, per germline (reference sequence). Only in-frame clones appear in the TCRdb table, and some are missing; sequencing was by immunoSEQ multiplex PCR. The table shows about 250,000 clones, with roughly 80% occurring only once. The chain links TRBV7-9 to TRBJ1-1; TRBD1 is a possible D gene (5 bases). Sequenced sample: PBMCs or T cells enriched from blood (not recorded which). This TCR came from a woman between 40 and 55 years old who had been exposed to COVID-19. This CDR3 is CASSPSQGIRTEAFF. The CDR3 DNA follows: TGTGCCAGCAGCCCCTCCCAGGGAATCAGGACTGAAGCTTTCTTT.